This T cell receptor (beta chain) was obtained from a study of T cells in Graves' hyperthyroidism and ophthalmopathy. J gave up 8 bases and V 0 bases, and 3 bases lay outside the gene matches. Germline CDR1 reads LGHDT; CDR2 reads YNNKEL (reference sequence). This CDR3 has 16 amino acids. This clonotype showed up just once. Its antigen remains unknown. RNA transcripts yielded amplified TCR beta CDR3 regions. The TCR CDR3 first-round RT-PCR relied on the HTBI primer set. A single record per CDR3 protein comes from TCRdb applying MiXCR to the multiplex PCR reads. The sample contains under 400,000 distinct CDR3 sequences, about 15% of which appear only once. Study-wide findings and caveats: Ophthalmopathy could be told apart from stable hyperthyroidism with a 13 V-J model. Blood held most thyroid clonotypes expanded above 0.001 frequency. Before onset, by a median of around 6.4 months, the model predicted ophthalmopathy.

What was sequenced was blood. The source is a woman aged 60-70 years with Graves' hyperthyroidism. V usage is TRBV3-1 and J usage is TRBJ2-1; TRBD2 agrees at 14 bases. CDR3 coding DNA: TGTGCCAGCAGCCAAGAAGGGACTAGCGGGAGACATGAGCAGTTCTTC. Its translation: CASSQEGTSGRHEQFF.